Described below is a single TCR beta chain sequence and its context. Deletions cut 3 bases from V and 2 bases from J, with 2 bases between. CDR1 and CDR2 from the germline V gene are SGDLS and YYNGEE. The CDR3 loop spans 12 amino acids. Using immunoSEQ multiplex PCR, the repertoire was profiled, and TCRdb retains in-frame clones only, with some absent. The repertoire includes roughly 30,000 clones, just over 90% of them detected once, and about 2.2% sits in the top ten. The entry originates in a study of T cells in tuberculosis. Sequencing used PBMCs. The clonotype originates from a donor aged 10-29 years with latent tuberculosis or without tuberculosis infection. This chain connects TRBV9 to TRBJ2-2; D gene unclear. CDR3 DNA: TGTGCCAGCAGCGCAAACACCGGGGAGCTGTTTTTT. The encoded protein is CASSANTGELFF.